This T cell receptor (beta chain) was identified in a study of CD4 and CD8 cells across lung adenocarcinoma regions. Localized lung adenocarcinoma, a non-small cell lung cancer, affected the donors. MiXCR, run by TCRdb on the PCR reads, gives a single entry per CDR3 protein. The sample comprises roughly 8,000 distinct CDR3 sequences, about 50% of which are singletons, and around 95% rests with the top ten. V shed 9 bases, J shed 7 bases, and the junction held 9 bases outside the gene matches. The germline V gene encodes CDR1 MNHNS and CDR2 SASEGT. The CDR3 length is 14 residues. The chain carries TRBV6-1 and TRBJ1-4, with 9 bases lining up with TRBD1. This clonotype was obtained from a male donor with lung adenocarcinoma. The CD4 and CD8 labels of this study may be unreliable. What was sequenced was CD8+ T cells from the center of a lung tumor. CDR3 amino acids: CASYRGHLSEKLFF. DNA of the CDR3: TGTGCCAGTTACAGGGGGCACCTGTCTGAAAAACTGTTTTTT.